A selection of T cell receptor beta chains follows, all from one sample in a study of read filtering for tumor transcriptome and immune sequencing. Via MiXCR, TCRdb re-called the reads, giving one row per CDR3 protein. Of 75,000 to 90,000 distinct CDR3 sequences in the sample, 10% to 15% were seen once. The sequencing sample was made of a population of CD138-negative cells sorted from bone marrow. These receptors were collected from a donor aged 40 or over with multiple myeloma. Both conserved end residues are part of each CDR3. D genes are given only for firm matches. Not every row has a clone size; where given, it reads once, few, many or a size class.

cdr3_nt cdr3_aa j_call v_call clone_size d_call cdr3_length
TGCGCCAGCAGCGCGACAGCGAACACCGGGGAGCTGTTTTTT CASSATANTGELFF TRBJ2-2 TRBV5-1 many NA 14
TGTGCCAGCTCGACCAGCTCCCTCTCCTACAATGAGCAGTTCTTC CASSTSSLSYNEQFF TRBJ2-1 TRBV28 many NA 15
TGTGCCAGCAGCCCGCCAGGCGGGGACGACACTGAAGCTTTCTTT CASSPPGGDDTEAFF TRBJ1-1 TRBV3-1 many NA 15
TGTGCCAGCAGCTCAAGTAGCACTGAAGCTTTCTTT CASSSSSTEAFF TRBJ1-1 TRBV28 many NA 12
TGTGCCAGCAGTCCGACAATGGGTCAGCCCCAGCATTTT CASSPTMGQPQHF TRBJ1-5 TRBV6-6 many NA 13
TGTGCCAGCAGCCCCCTAGCGGGAGGCACAGATACGCAGTATTTT CASSPLAGGTDTQYF TRBJ2-3 TRBV28 many TRBD2 15
TGTGCCAGCAGTTACTCAAACAGGGATCAGCCCCAGCATTTT CASSYSNRDQPQHF TRBJ1-5 TRBV6-2/TRBV6-3 many NA 14
TGTGCCAGCACCTTAGCGGGAACAGATACGCAGTATTTT CASTLAGTDTQYF TRBJ2-3 TRBV2 many TRBD2 13
TGTGCCAGCAGTTACACCGGGATCCCCTACGAGCAGTACTTC CASSYTGIPYEQYF TRBJ2-7 TRBV6-6 many NA 14
TGCGCCAGCAGGCTTCAGGGGAACACTGAAGCTTTCTTT CASRLQGNTEAFF TRBJ1-1 TRBV5-1 few NA 13
TGTGCCATCAGGGAGGGTACTAATGAAAAACTGTTTTTT CAIREGTNEKLFF TRBJ1-4 TRBV10-1 NA NA 13
TGTGCCAGCAGTCAACTAGCGGGAGGGTCCGATACGCAGTATTTT CASSQLAGGSDTQYF TRBJ2-3 TRBV6-2/TRBV6-3 many TRBD2 15
TGTGCCAGCAGCTCCAGCCTCGAGCAGTACTTC CASSSSLEQYF TRBJ2-7 TRBV7-2 many NA 11
TGTGCCAGCAGCGGGGGGATATACCTCACAGATACGCAGTATTTT CASSGGIYLTDTQYF TRBJ2-3 TRBV5-5 many NA 15
TGTGCCAGCAGCTTGGGGACAGGGTATCTCGAGACCCAGTACTTC CASSLGTGYLETQYF TRBJ2-5 TRBV7-3 many TRBD1 15
TGTGCCAGCAGCCGAACTAGTTCTACCTACAATGAGCAGTTCTTC CASSRTSSTYNEQFF TRBJ2-1 TRBV7-2 many NA 15
TGCAGCGGAGCTAGACAGGGCTCCTACAATGAGCAGTTCTTC CSGARQGSYNEQFF TRBJ2-1 TRBV29-1 few TRBD1 14
TGCAGCGTTTCCGACAGGGGTGGTGCTGAAGCTTTCTTT CSVSDRGGAEAFF TRBJ1-1 TRBV29-1 NA TRBD1 13
TGTGCCAGCAGCTACGGGACTAGCGGGAGTGAGCAGTACTTC CASSYGTSGSEQYF TRBJ2-7 TRBV7-9 NA TRBD2 14
TGTGCCAGCAGTTACGGGACTCCCAATGAGCAGTTCTTC CASSYGTPNEQFF TRBJ2-1 TRBV6-5 many NA 13
TGTGCCAGCAGTCCCCGTCATGAACGGGCCTACTTCGAGCGGTACTTC CASSPRHERAYFERYF TRBJ2-7 TRBV28 few NA 16
TGTGCCAGCAGCTTACCTACAGGGGGCATCGAGCAGTACTTC CASSLPTGGIEQYF TRBJ2-7 TRBV11-3 NA TRBD1 14
TGTGCCAGCAGTGAGCCGGGACTCGATGAGCAGTTCTTC CASSEPGLDEQFF TRBJ2-1 TRBV6-1 many NA 13
TGTGCCAGCAGTCATGACCTAGCGGGAGGGCCGAGGGAGCAGTACTTC CASSHDLAGGPREQYF TRBJ2-7 TRBV5-5 NA TRBD2 16
TGCGCCAGCAGCTCTGGACAGGCAACAGATACGCAGTATTTT CASSSGQATDTQYF TRBJ2-3 TRBV5-1 many TRBD1 14
TGCGCCAGCAGTCAGCCTTTAGGTAGGATCTACGAGCAGTACTTC CASSQPLGRIYEQYF TRBJ2-7 TRBV23-1 many NA 15
TGCAGTGCCCGGACCCCGCAGGGGATCGAGCAGTACTTC CSARTPQGIEQYF TRBJ2-7 TRBV20-1 many NA 13
TGCAGCGTTGATGCACCACAGGGATACACAGATACGCAGTATTTT CSVDAPQGYTDTQYF TRBJ2-3 TRBV29-1 many NA 15
TGCAGCGTTTCAGGGGCCCTCAATCAGCCCCAGCATTTT CSVSGALNQPQHF TRBJ1-5 TRBV29-1 many NA 13
TGTGCCAGCAGTCAGGGACAGGGAGCAGATACGCGGTATTTT CASSQGQGADTRYF TRBJ2-3 TRBV12-3/TRBV12-4 few TRBD1 14
TGTGCCAGCAGCGCCCGCGGAAGCGGGTCCAGGGGCTACACCTTC CASSARGSGSRGYTF TRBJ1-2 TRBV5-4 many NA 15